This T cell receptor beta chain is from a study of cytomegalovirus exposure and HLA in healthy donors (dated by TCRdb to 2016 to 2017). The study in broad terms: An earlier analysis of fewer than 750 of the donors reported approximately 300 Gb of sequence data and some 110 million unique TCR beta sequences obtained from about 179 million T cells. Approximately 300 gigabases of sequencing data and around 85 million unique TCR sequences made up an early release that covered several hundred HLA-typed donors. Of the approximately 400 genotyped donors, around 81% fell in the genetic ancestry cluster associated with self-reported Caucasian donors. The study aimed to test whether cataloging public T cell receptors could reveal signatures of past pathogen exposure. The study profiled the T cell repertoires of fewer than 850 subjects by immunosequencing and related them to cytomegalovirus serostatus. In addition to the first cohort of hundreds of subjects, a separate validation cohort of about 120 different subjects was used. The study combined high-throughput TCR immunosequencing, statistical association of individual TCRs with disease status, and machine learning to predict cytomegalovirus infection status. A later analysis re-analyzed previously published TCR beta repertoires from 660 or so donors and added high-resolution HLA genotyping to study TCR occurrence patterns. The later analysis used no new phenotypic data to find candidate immune exposures, relying instead on TCR beta sequences and their occurrence across donors. In an earlier analysis of about 590 of the donors, high-throughput TCR beta sequencing was used to judge whether each TCR beta V gene segment behaved as functional or pseudogenic. Donor age, sex, ethnicity and CMV serostatus were compiled alongside the repertoire data. A later genetic analysis took genome-wide SNP genotypes for about three fifths of the 666 donors and used that subset as a discovery cohort. All discovery cohort repertoires had been generated using a single sequencing platform. HLA typing included class I and class II loci at four-digit resolution. The number of typed donors differed by locus: 629-630 for A, B, C, DRB1 and DQB1; 500 to 550 for DQA1; around 580 for DPA1; and roughly 490 for DPB1. Roughly five DR-DQ haplotypes were treated as single units for association and clustering because of strong linkage in the cohort. On average, roughly 250,000 unique TCR beta nucleotide sequences were sequenced per donor among more than 350 genotyped donors of the cohort, with around 19% of those sequences being non-productive.

Libraries were constructed by the immunoSEQ multiplex PCR assay. The multiplex PCR relied on a mix of 60 forward primers for TCR Vbeta segments and 13 reverse primers for TCR Jbeta segments. A multiplex PCR assay on genomic DNA amplified the CDR3 region of rearranged TCR beta genes. The Illumina HiSeq System was used to sequence the amplified TCR beta libraries as 87-base-pair reads. As for the original processing: In a later analysis, approximately 74 million unique TCR beta chains were counted across the roughly 610 repertoires, and around 10 million of these chains were shared by at least two donors. Raw reads were error-corrected and collapsed into unique sequences with a nearest-neighbor algorithm that merged closely related sequences to remove PCR and sequencing errors. V, D and J gene segments were assigned by aligning CDR3 sequences to IMGT reference sequences. For a sequence to be retained, at least a six-nucleotide match to both a V gene segment and a J gene segment was required. A rearrangement counted as productive if the CDR3 had no stop codons and remained in frame with V and J, and every other rearrangement counted as non-productive. Following IMGT convention, CDR3 was defined as the stretch from the second conserved V-encoded cysteine to the conserved J-encoded phenylalanine. The earlier analysis of about 620 of the donors excluded sequences that lacked an unambiguous match to a single V gene segment. An earlier analysis of a few hundred of the donors called V segments functional above 56.7% productive rearrangements and segregating when the between-donor standard deviation exceeded 5%. A statistical classification framework was built for diagnosing cytomegalovirus status from the catalog of TCR beta chain sequences. In a later analysis, TCR nucleotide sequences were compared against IMGT/GENE-DB human TR gene sequences so that V and J genes could be assigned. Using the TCRdist pipeline, a later analysis assigned CDR3 sequences along with most-parsimonious VDJ recombination scenarios. In a later analysis, every TCR beta chain was defined by the combination of its CDR3 amino acid sequence and its V-gene family, and reads without a unique V-gene family were dropped. In a later analysis, nearly 600 highly shared, low-generation-probability nucleotide sequences were removed to address suspected cross-contamination and a sequencing artifact. For each public chain, a later analysis derived a clonal expansion index from normalized ranks of inferred template counts within each repertoire. In a later analysis, generation probabilities were computed using a VDJ recombination model fitted to out-of-frame rearrangements, and the results were checked against IGoR. A later analysis scored TCR-TCR, TCR-HLA and TCR-CMV co-occurrence with hypergeometric tests, applying a repertoire-size bias correction to TCR pairs. False discovery rates were estimated in a later analysis by permuting HLA or CMV assignments 20 times. In a later analysis, co-occurring TCRs were grouped with DBSCAN, and TCRdist sequence similarity was added when clustering was performed within HLA-allele-positive subsets. Repertoires with fewer than 30,000 or more than 120,000 public chains were left out of co-occurrence clustering, as were four to six repertoires with anomalous nucleotide sharing. Drawn from immuneACCESS, this table holds only the in-frame rearrangements with V and J called that TCRdb kept. Clones are partly lost; checked studies trace under half to an unresolved V gene and leave the rest unexplained. The DNA was the basis for D and trimming; V, J and clone size are from that table. The sample contains under 85,000 clones, approximately 79% of them found a single time. The top ten hold less than 25% of the sample.

Relative to germline, V is 3 bases shorter and J is 0 bases shorter, with 14 bases between their ends. Based on the germline V gene, the CDR1 and CDR2 sequences are SGHDN and FVKESK. The CDR3 measures 16 amino acids from cysteine to phenylalanine. Only the CDR3 DNA is retained, 48 bases long and in frame from the first base. Regarding this clone: This receptor's antigen is unknown. No base quality values were provided; no much bigger clone lies one nucleotide off.

In total, fewer than 750 healthy bone marrow donors made up the cohort. At the time of sampling, all cohort members were nominally healthy, though unrecorded immune exposures were likely present. The donor tested CMV seropositive and was one of the 289 seropositive cohort members. A peripheral blood sample was provided by each donor, and peripheral blood mononuclear cells were used for TCR beta sequencing. The Qiagen DNeasy Blood Extraction Kit was used to extract genomic DNA from the blood cell samples. Study-wide conclusions, independent of this receptor: In a later analysis, most CMV-associated TCR beta chains were found to appear HLA-restricted, with HLA associations seemingly driven largely by CMV exposure. Correlated functional status among segregating V segments might be attributable to linkage disequilibrium, but an unknown experimental factor could not be ruled out. A cluster of highly shared sequence variants was judged likely to represent a technical artifact of the sequencing pipeline. Roughly 15 rarely observed V segments, including chromosome 9 orphons, were excluded from the earlier analysis of about 600 of the donors because counts were too low. An association between a missense DCLRE1C variant and V-gene and J-gene trimming of TCR beta chains was found in a later genetic analysis and replicated in an independent cohort. In a later analysis, TCR association rates were found to vary across HLA loci, with the most associated TCRs seen for DRB1 alleles and the fewest for HLA-C alleles. Roughly uniform sequencing depth across donors was assumed in presence/absence analyses, although this assumption may not hold. An earlier analysis of around 540 of the donors showed that most TCR beta V segments appeared in productive rearrangements either about 87% or about 30% of the time, which broadly matched IMGT annotations. A few of the identified cytomegalovirus-associated TCR beta chains were confirmed in vitro to be specific for cytomegalovirus antigens. The authors suggested that the approach could potentially be generalized to other disease states and immunological phenotypes. Across donors, most TCR sequences were observed very rarely, whereas some public TCRs were present in many individuals. Because HLA typing was missing for some donors at each locus, association tests included only the typed subset. In a later analysis, around 17,000 TCR beta sequences were associated with specific HLA alleles at a false discovery rate of 0.05. The study gave a list of 150 to 200 TCR beta chains associated with cytomegalovirus. According to a later analysis, parvovirus B19, influenza, CMV and Epstein-Barr virus appeared linked to several top co-occurrence clusters. The 87-base-pair reads could not distinguish some IMGT-functional V segments, including TRBV6-2 and TRBV6-3, so those segments were excluded. CMV serostatus was the only immune exposure information available for the cohort. A further reported finding was that TCR beta sequences accurately predicted the HLA-A and HLA-B alleles for most subjects in the first cohort. A later analysis found that HLA-associated TCR beta chains were more clonally expanded and had lower generation probabilities than equally common non-associated chains. In both the original and validation cohorts, the classifier was reported to diagnose cytomegalovirus status with high specificity and sensitivity. Assigning TCR associations to individual alleles was difficult when HLA alleles, especially DR and DQ, strongly co-occurred. In this cohort, only TCR beta chains were sequenced, and detectable features were limited by the absence of alpha or paired-chain data. A later genetic analysis reported fewer N-insertions in productive TCRs among donors in an Asian-associated ancestry cluster than the roughly 700-donor mean.

Source material: PBMCs. The chain employs TRBV14 and TRBJ1-1; a weak D assignment points to TRBD1 (5 bases agree). The receptor was isolated from a middle-aged woman in good health and CMV-seropositive. Read as DNA, the sequence is TGTGCCAGCAGCCAGTGGCGTGGGACTGTGAACACTGAAGCTTTCTTT. The encoded protein is CASSQWRGTVNTEAFF. The entire variable domain, with the stretches around the CDR3 drawn from the reference TRBV14 and TRBJ1-1 proteins, is EAGVTQFPSHSVIEKGQTVTLRCDPISGHDNLYWYRRVMGKEIKFLLHFVKESKQDESGMPNNRFLAERTGGTYSTLKVQPAELEDSGVYFCASSQWRGTVNTEAFFGQGTRLTVV.